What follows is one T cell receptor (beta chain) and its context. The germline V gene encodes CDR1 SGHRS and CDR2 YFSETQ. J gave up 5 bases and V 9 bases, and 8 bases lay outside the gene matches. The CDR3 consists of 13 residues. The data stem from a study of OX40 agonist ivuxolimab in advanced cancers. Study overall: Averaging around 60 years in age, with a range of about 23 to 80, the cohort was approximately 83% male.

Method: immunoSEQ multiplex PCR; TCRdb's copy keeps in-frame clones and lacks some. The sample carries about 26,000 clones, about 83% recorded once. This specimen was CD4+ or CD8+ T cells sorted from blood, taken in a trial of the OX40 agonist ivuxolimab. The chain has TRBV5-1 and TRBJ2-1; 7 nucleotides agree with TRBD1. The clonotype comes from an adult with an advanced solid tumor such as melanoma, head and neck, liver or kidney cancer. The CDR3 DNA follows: TGCGCCACCACCTGGGGGACAGACAATGAGCAGTTCTTC. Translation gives CATTWGTDNEQFF.